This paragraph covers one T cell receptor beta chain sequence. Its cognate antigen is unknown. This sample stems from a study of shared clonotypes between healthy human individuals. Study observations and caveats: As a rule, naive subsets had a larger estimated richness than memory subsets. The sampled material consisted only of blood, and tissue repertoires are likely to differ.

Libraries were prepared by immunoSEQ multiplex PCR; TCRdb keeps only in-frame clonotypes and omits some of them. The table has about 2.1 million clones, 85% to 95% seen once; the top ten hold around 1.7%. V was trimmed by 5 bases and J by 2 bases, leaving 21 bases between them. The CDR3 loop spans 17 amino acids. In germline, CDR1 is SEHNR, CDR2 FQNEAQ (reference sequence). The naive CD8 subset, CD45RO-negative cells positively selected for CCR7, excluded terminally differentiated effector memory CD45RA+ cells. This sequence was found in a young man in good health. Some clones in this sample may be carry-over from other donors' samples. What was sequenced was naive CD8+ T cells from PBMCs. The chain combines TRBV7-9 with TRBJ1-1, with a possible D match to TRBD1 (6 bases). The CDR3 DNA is TGTGCCAGCAGCCGCCCCATTAGAGGGGGGGGAAACACTGAAGCTTTCTTT. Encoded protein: CASSRPIRGGGNTEAFF. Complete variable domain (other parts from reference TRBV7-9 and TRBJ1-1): DTGVSQNPRHKITKRGQNVTFRCDPISEHNRLYWYRQTLGQGPEFLTYFQNEAQLEKSRLLSDRFSAERPKGSFSTLEIQRTEQGDSAMYLCASSRPIRGGGNTEAFFGQGTRLTVV.